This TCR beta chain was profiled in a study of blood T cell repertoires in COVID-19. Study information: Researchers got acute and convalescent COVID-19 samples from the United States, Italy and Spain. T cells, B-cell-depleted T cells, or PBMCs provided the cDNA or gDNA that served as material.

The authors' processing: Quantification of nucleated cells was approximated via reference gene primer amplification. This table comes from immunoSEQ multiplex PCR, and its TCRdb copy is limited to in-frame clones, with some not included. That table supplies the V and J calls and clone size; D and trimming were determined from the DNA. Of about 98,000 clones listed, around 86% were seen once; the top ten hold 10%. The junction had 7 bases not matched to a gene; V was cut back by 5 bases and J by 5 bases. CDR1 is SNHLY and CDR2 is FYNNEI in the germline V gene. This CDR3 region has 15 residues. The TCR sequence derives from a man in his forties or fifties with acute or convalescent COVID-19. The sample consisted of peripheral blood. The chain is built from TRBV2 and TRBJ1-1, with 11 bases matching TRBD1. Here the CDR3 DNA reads TGTGCCAGCAGTCGAGGACAGGGGGCGGGGACTGAAGCTTTCTTT. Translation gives CASSRGQGAGTEAFF.